These T cell receptor beta chains were read from a single sample in a study of vaccination effects on CD4 cells after COVID-19. Clones were sequenced by immunoSEQ multiplex PCR, and TCRdb holds only the in-frame ones, with some missing. The repertoire holds approximately 37,000 clones, with 82% as singletons. Their cognate antigens are unknown. The sample consisted of CD4+ T cells from PBMCs cultured without peptide, taken before COVID-19 vaccination. The receptors derive from a human donor who received a COVID-19 vaccine. The CDR3 runs from the conserved cysteine through the conserved F or W. The D gene is left open where the match is weak. The size entry is marked missing in some rows and otherwise reads once, few, many or a size class.

size,J,D,V,CDR3,DNA
once,TRBJ1-2,.,TRBV12-3/TRBV12-4,CASTLRDGYGYTF,TGTGCCAGCACCCTAAGGGACGGCTATGGCTACACCTTC
.,TRBJ2-1,TRBD2,TRBV7-2,CASSPPGGTPDGNEQFF,TGTGCCAGCAGCCCGCCCGGGGGGACTCCGGATGGCAATGAGCAGTTCTTC
.,TRBJ2-2,.,TRBV2,CASRSLGGGNTGELFF,TGTGCCAGCAGATCCCTTGGGGGAGGTAACACCGGGGAGCTGTTTTTT
.,TRBJ2-1,.,TRBV7-2,CASSLRASRNEQFF,TGTGCCAGCAGCTTGAGGGCTAGCAGGAATGAGCAGTTCTTC
.,TRBJ1-5,TRBD1,TRBV6-2/TRBV6-3,CASSSPTGWKQPQHF,TGTGCCAGCAGCTCCCCGACAGGGTGGAAACAGCCCCAGCATTTT
few,TRBJ2-2,.,TRBV5-1,CASKSGTGNTGELFF,TGCGCCAGCAAGTCGGGGACGGGGAACACCGGGGAGCTGTTTTTT
.,TRBJ2-1,TRBD2,TRBV5-1,CASSPSSGVYNEQFF,TGCGCCAGCAGCCCTAGTAGCGGGGTTTACAATGAGCAGTTCTTC
.,TRBJ2-1,.,TRBV5-4,CASEQGIEYNEQFF,TGTGCCAGCGAACAGGGTATCGAATACAATGAGCAGTTCTTC
.,TRBJ2-1,TRBD2,TRBV7-2,CASSPQGTSGGSNEQFF,TGTGCCAGCAGCCCACAGGGGACTAGCGGGGGAAGCAATGAGCAGTTCTTC
.,TRBJ2-1,TRBD2,TRBV4-2,CASSPYPSGVRNEQFF,TGTGCCAGCAGCCCCTATCCTAGCGGGGTGCGCAATGAGCAGTTCTTC
.,TRBJ1-2,.,TRBV28,CASRSQKVRGYTF,TGTGCCAGCAGAAGCCAGAAAGTACGGGGCTACACCTTC
.,TRBJ2-5,TRBD2,TRBV7-3,CASSKTSGQETQYF,TGTGCCAGTTCCAAGACTAGCGGGCAAGAGACCCAGTACTTC
.,TRBJ1-2,.,TRBV10-2,CASRDSYNYGYTF,TGCGCCAGCAGAGACAGTTACAACTATGGCTACACCTTC
.,TRBJ1-5,TRBD1,TRBV19,CASSTGTGSNQPQHF,TGTGCCAGTAGTACCGGGACAGGGAGCAATCAGCCCCAGCATTTT
.,TRBJ2-6,TRBD1,TRBV29-1,CSVPSPPGTGGAGANVLTF,TGCAGCGTTCCTTCCCCCCCTGGGACAGGGGGCGCCGGGGCCAACGTCCTGACTTTC
.,TRBJ2-5,.,TRBV7-3,CASSSPSGGSQETQYF,TGTGCCAGCAGCTCTCCGTCGGGCGGCTCCCAAGAGACCCAGTACTTC
.,TRBJ1-2,TRBD1,TRBV18,CASSPSGGNYGYTF,TGTGCCAGCTCACCATCAGGGGGGAACTATGGCTACACCTTC
.,TRBJ2-1,TRBD1,TRBV18,CASSAGGSYNEQFF,TGTGCCAGCTCCGCAGGGGGCTCCTACAATGAGCAGTTCTTC
.,TRBJ1-4,TRBD1,TRBV7-2,CASSGQGATNEKLFF,TGTGCCAGCAGCGGACAGGGCGCAACTAATGAAAAACTGTTTTTT
.,TRBJ2-2,.,TRBV18,CASQTSGTGELFF,TGTGCCAGTCAGACTTCGGGGACCGGGGAGCTGTTTTTT